The next 19 T cell receptor beta chains were all read from a single sample in a study of T cells in Graves' hyperthyroidism and ophthalmopathy. Researchers took RNA transcripts and amplified the TCR beta CDR3 regions from them. Primed by the HTBI set, a first-round RT-PCR was run on the TCR CDR3. TCRdb processed the multiplex PCR reads anew with MiXCR; each CDR3 protein has one entry. This sample has hundreds of thousands of distinct CDR3 sequences; roughly 13% occur once, and the top ten carry 9.2%. The sample comprised blood. These receptor sequences come from a young woman with Graves' hyperthyroidism.

V usage is TRBV18 and J usage is TRBJ2-7; D may correspond to TRBD1 or TRBD2 (5 bases each). CDR1 and CDR2 from the germline V gene are KGHSH and LQKENI. This CDR3 comprises 13 residues. The ends were cut back, 5 bases at V and 9 bases at J, with 17 bases in the middle. Here the CDR3 reads CASSEREWDGQYF. For the CDR3, the DNA is TGTGCCAGCTCAGAGAGGGAGTGGGACGGGCAGTACTTC.

This clonotype was observed many times. The V gene is TRBV7-3, the J gene TRBJ1-6; 12 bases are a match to TRBD1. Germline CDR1 SGHTA, CDR2 FQGTGA. The J segment lost 9 bases and the V segment lost 4 bases, leaving 4 bases of the junction unmatched. CDR3 size: 15 residues. The CDR3 sequence is CASSSGTGGSSPLHF. The CDR3 region has the DNA TGTGCCAGCAGCTCCGGGACAGGGGGCTCTTCACCCCTCCACTTT.

The chain carries TRBV4-2 and TRBJ2-7; 13 positions agree with TRBD2. The CDR3 runs to 16 residues. J was trimmed by 4 bases and V by 1 base; bases with no gene match: 4. The germline gives CDR1 LGHNA, CDR2 YNFKEQ. DNA for the CDR3: TGTGCCAGCAGCCAAGGGACTAGCGGGAGTTCTTACGAGCAGTACTTC. Translating gives CASSQGTSGSSYEQYF.

This clonotype has more than one count but fewer than ten. The V gene is TRBV7-3, the J gene TRBJ2-2, with 8 positions matching TRBD1. This CDR3 comprises 15 residues. Germline CDR1 is SGHTA and CDR2 is FQGTGA. The V segment lost 5 bases and the J segment 0 bases; nucleotides outside the gene matches: 2. CDR3 residues: CASSVQGANTGELFF. The CDR3 DNA reads TGTGCCAGCAGCGTACAGGGGGCGAACACCGGGGAGCTGTTTTTT.

This clonotype appeared many times. The chain links TRBV20-1 to TRBJ2-2; a weak D match, TRBD1 (5 bases). V was trimmed by 0 bases and J by 2 bases, leaving 13 bases between them. Germline values: CDR1 DFQATT, CDR2 SNEGSKA (reference sequence). The CDR3 covers 16 residues. For the CDR3, the DNA is TGCAGTGCTAGAGATATGCAGGGTGGAAACACCGGGGAGCTGTTTTTT. Amino acids: CSARDMQGGNTGELFF.

The V and J genes are TRBV7-9 and TRBJ2-2; 7 positions match TRBD2. J was trimmed by 6 bases and V by 3 bases; bases with no gene match: 13. The CDR3 is made up of 17 amino acids. Germline values: CDR1 SEHNR, CDR2 FQNEAQ (reference sequence). CDR3 amino acids: CASSFSYGTINPGELFF. The CDR3 nucleotides read TGTGCCAGCAGCTTTTCATACGGGACTATAAATCCCGGGGAGCTGTTTTTT.

This chain connects TRBV20-1 to TRBJ2-2; TRBD1 might be the D (6 bases). From germline, CDR1 is DFQATT and CDR2 SNEGSKA (reference sequence). The ends were cut back, 6 bases at V and 8 bases at J, with 22 bases in the middle. The CDR3 runs 15 residues. The CDR3 loop reads CSAMVGARVAGELFF. The CDR3 DNA sequence: TGCAGTGCCATGGTGGGGGCCAGGGTGGCAGGGGAGCTGTTTTTT.

As regards this clonotype: A read error may explain this, as a much larger clone is one base away. CDR3 protein: CVSSSASGGEQYF. CDR3 sequence (DNA): TGTGTCAGCAGTTCGGCTAGCGGCGGCGAGCAGTACTTC. The rearrangement uses TRBV12-3 or TRBV12-4 and TRBJ2-7; 7 positions agree with TRBD2. The CDR3 is 13 amino acids.

The chain uses TRBV7-2 and TRBJ1-3, with D maybe TRBD1 (5 bases). V was pared by 8 bases and J by 15 bases, with 17 bases between. The CDR3 length is 11 residues. Germline CDR1 SGHTA, CDR2 FQGNSA. CDR3 coding DNA: TGTGCCAGCGGCCCCGGGACCCTGGAATATTTT. Its translation: CASGPGTLEYF.

This clonotype occurred many times. The chain joins TRBV4-1 to TRBJ2-7, with D unclear. V was cut by 1 base and J by 3 bases, with 10 bases left in between. Germline V gene lookup returns CDR1 MGHRA and CDR2 YSYEKL. CDR3 size: 14 residues. The CDR3 protein is CASSQVGRLYEQYF. The CDR3, as DNA: TGCGCCAGCAGCCAAGTCGGTCGGCTCTACGAGCAGTACTTC.

This clonotype was counted ten times or more. The CDR3 region is CASSRQGLNQPQHF. The CDR3 DNA reads TGTGCCAGCAGCAGACAGGGCCTGAATCAGCCCCAGCATTTT. J is TRBJ1-5 and V is TRBV2; 7 nucleotides agree with TRBD1. The CDR3 totals 14 residues. J lost 4 bases, V lost 6 bases, and 6 bases had no gene match. Germline V gives CDR1 SNHLY, CDR2 FYNNEI.

This clonotype was counted many times. A read error may produce the germline difference seen at one junction end. This chain joins TRBV5-1 and TRBJ2-3; TRBD2 matches 12 bases. From germline, CDR1 is SGHRS and CDR2 YFSETQ. This CDR3 contains 15 residues. CDR3 loop: CASSLGTSGTDTQYF. The CDR3 nucleotides are TGTGCCAGCAGCTTAGGGACTAGCGGGACAGATACGCAGTATTTT.

This clonotype was picked up many times. The chain employs TRBV5-1 and TRBJ2-4, with 8 bases aligning to TRBD1. The CDR3 sequence is 19 residues long. Trimming removed 4 bases from V and 9 bases from J; junction bases left unmatched: 24. CDR1 and CDR2 (germline): SGHRS, YFSETQ. DNA of the CDR3: TGCGCCAGCAGCGGCCAGGGAAAAACAGGGGGAAGGGGCAAAGGCATTCAGTACTTC. It yields the protein CASSGQGKTGGRGKGIQYF. The whole variable domain, remainder taken from reference TRBV5-1 and TRBJ2-4, is KAGVTQTPRYLIKTRGQQVTLSCSPISGHRSVSWYQQTPGQGLQFLFEYFSETQRNKGNFPGRFSGRQFSNSRSEMNVSTLELGDSALYLCASSGQGKTGGRGKGIQYFGAGTRLSVL.

This clonotype showed up many times. V and J are TRBV20-1 and TRBJ2-6, with TRBD1 matching 12 bases. CDR3 length: 20 amino acids. Germline trimming cut 5 bases from V and 0 bases from J; bases unmatched to any gene: 14. The germline CDR1 and CDR2 sequences are DFQATT and SNEGSKA (reference sequence). The CDR3: CSAPSGTGGSSRSGANVLTF. The CDR3 DNA sequence: TGCAGTGCTCCTTCCGGGACAGGGGGCTCCTCGCGCTCTGGGGCCAACGTCCTGACTTTC.

In its sample, this clonotype was seen many times. This chain joins TRBV28 and TRBJ2-3; 8 bases are shared with TRBD2. Germline CDR1 reads MDHEN; CDR2 reads SYDVKM. V shed 5 bases and J 8 bases; nucleotides not matched to a gene: 6. The CDR3 length is 13 residues. CDR3 sequence (DNA): TGTGCCAGCAGTCCCTTCCTAGCGGGTACGCAGTATTTT. Amino acids: CASSPFLAGTQYF.

This clonotype was counted many times. The chain recombines TRBV28 with TRBJ1-2, with D unresolved. CDR1 MDHEN and CDR2 SYDVKM come from the germline V gene. This CDR3 has 12 residues. Trimming cost V 8 bases and J 8 bases, with 15 bases left between them. The CDR3 DNA reads TGTGCCAGCGCCGCACGGACGTACGGCTACACCTTC. This encodes CASAARTYGYTF.

This clonotype appeared a few times. At one end, the junction sequence differs from germline, possibly due to a read error. The chain uses TRBV7-7 and TRBJ2-3, with D unclear. The CDR3 loop spans 13 amino acids. CDR1 SSHAT and CDR2 FNYEAQ come from the germline V gene (reference sequence). In DNA form, the CDR3 reads TGTGCTAGCAGCTTCTCCTTTGCAGATACGCAGTATTTT. This encodes CASSFSFADTQYF. The full variable domain, in which reference TRBV7-7 and TRBJ2-3 provide the parts outside the CDR3, is GAGVSQSPRYKVTKRGQDVTLRCDPISSHATLYWYQQALGQGPEFLTYFNYEAQPDKSGLPSDRFSAERPEGSISTLTIQRTEQRDSAMYRCASSFSFADTQYFGPGTRLTVL.

This clonotype was recorded many times. The V call is TRBV7-9, the J call TRBJ2-7; weak D call: TRBD1 (7 bases). CDR3 size: 14 residues. V lost 4 bases and J lost 5, with 15 bases in between. In germline, CDR1 is SEHNR, CDR2 FQNEAQ (reference sequence). The CDR3 region has the DNA TGTGCCAGCAGCTATTCAACAGGGGAGGACGAGCAGTACTTC. Protein product: CASSYSTGEDEQYF. The whole variable domain, remainder taken from reference TRBV7-9 and TRBJ2-7, is DTGVSQNPRHKITKRGQNVTFRCDPISEHNRLYWYRQTLGQGPEFLTYFQNEAQLEKSRLLSDRFSAERPKGSFSTLEIQRTEQGDSAMYLCASSYSTGEDEQYFGPGTRLTVT.

This CDR3 is CASSYLRLSGSTDTQYF. CDR3 coding DNA: TGTGCCAGCAGTTACTTGAGATTATCGGGCAGCACAGATACGCAGTATTTT. The V gene is TRBV6-6, the J gene TRBJ2-3, with unresolved D. The V gene lost 1 base and the J gene lost 0 bases, with 14 bases spanning the gap. Germline V gives CDR1 MNHNY, CDR2 SVGAGI (reference sequence). The CDR3 is made up of 17 amino acids.